These 23 T cell receptor beta chains share one sample of origin, sequenced in a study of human T cells and chemical hapten exposure. Time point defined: pre-sensitization, week 0. Treatment reported: therapeutic diphenylcyclopropenone sensitization with weekly scalp DPC. TCRdb ran MiXCR on the RACE reads and lists one entry per CDR3 protein. The sample holds some 59,000 distinct CDR3 sequences, around 10% seen once. This specimen was whole blood, taken in connection with sensitization to the hapten diphenylcyclopropenone (DPC). The receptors were gathered from a woman in her 40s with alopecia areata. Some clones in this sample may be carry-over from other donors' samples.

This clonotype came up once. The CDR3 DNA reads as TGCGCCAGCAGCCCCGGAAAAGGGATTGAAGCTTTCTTT. Residues: CASSPGKGIEAFF. The chain couples TRBV10-1 to TRBJ1-1; no clear D. CDR3 size: 13 residues. The V and J ends lost 6 bases and 7 bases respectively, with 15 bases between them. Germline V gene sequence: CDR1 WNHNN, CDR2 SYGVQD (reference sequence).

This clonotype was picked up a small number of times. This chain links TRBV29-1 with TRBJ1-2; D gene uncertain. The germline V gene has CDR1 SQVTM and CDR2 ANQGSEA. V lost 4 bases, J lost 4 bases, and 13 bases lay in between. The CDR3 extends over 13 amino acids. The DNA of the CDR3 is TGCAGCGTTGTATCCTCGGGCCTCTATGGCTACACCTTC. This codes for CSVVSSGLYGYTF.

This clonotype came up a few times. The rearrangement joins TRBV28 to TRBJ2-3; D might be TRBD1 or TRBD2, each matching 5 bases. The CDR3 totals 14 residues. Germline CDR1 is MDHEN and CDR2 is SYDVKM. With 3 bases removed from V and 1 base from J, the gap between germline ends came to 8 bases. CDR3 residues: CASSLGVGTDTQYF. CDR3 DNA sequence: TGTGCCAGCAGTTTGGGGGTTGGCACAGATACGCAGTATTTT.

The chain joins TRBV27 to TRBJ2-7, with 8 positions matching TRBD1. Germline V lookup: CDR1 MNHEY, CDR2 SMNVEV (reference sequence). The CDR3 is 14 residues long. V shed 4 bases and J 5 bases; nucleotides not matched to a gene: 7. The CDR3 DNA follows: TGTGCCAGCAGTTGGGCAGGGGGCCTCAACGAGCAGTACTTC. Encoded protein: CASSWAGGLNEQYF.

This clonotype showed up many times. The V call is TRBV30, the J call TRBJ2-5; tentative D call: TRBD1 (5 bases). This CDR3 contains 12 residues. Per germline, CDR1 GTSNPN and CDR2 SVGIG (reference sequence). V was cut by 4 bases and J by 5 bases, with 11 bases left in between. The DNA of the CDR3 is TGTGCCTGGACGGCAGGGCAGGAGACCCAGTACTTC. Its protein is CAWTAGQETQYF.

V usage is TRBV6-2 or TRBV6-3 and J usage is TRBJ2-1; tentatively, D is TRBD1 or TRBD2 (5 bases each). Germline V gene sequence: CDR1 MNHEY, CDR2 SVGEGT. V lost 5 bases to trimming and J lost 6 bases, with 26 bases between them. The CDR3 has 18 residues. CDR3 nucleotide sequence: TGTGCCAGCAGTAAGGACCCCACGACTACTAAGAGGGGCAATGAGCAGTTCTTC. Translation: CASSKDPTTTKRGNEQFF.

This clonotype appeared many times. This chain links TRBV3-1 with TRBJ2-5, with D possibly matching TRBD2 (5 bases). Trimming removed 1 base at V and 5 bases at J, with 5 bases between. Germline V gene data show CDR1 as LGHDT and CDR2 as YNNKEL (reference sequence). The CDR3 consists of 12 residues. For the CDR3, the DNA is TGTGCCAGCAGCCAAGGAGGGGAGACCCAGTACTTC. Amino acids: CASSQGGETQYF.

This clonotype was counted only a few times. The CDR3 region is CASSFVIGPYEQYF. In DNA form, the CDR3 reads TGTGCCAGTAGCTTCGTGATAGGACCCTACGAGCAGTACTTC. J is TRBJ2-7 and V is TRBV19; D gene unclear. V was clipped by 6 bases and J by 2 bases, with 14 bases between them. CDR1 and CDR2 (germline): LNHDA, SQIVND (reference sequence). CDR3 length: 14 amino acids.

This clonotype has a handful of counts. The rearrangement links TRBV5-1 to TRBJ1-1; D not certain. Germline CDR1 and CDR2: SGHRS and YFSETQ. With 1 base removed from V and 6 bases from J, the gap between germline ends came to 13 bases. There are 14 residues in the CDR3. The chain's CDR3 is CASSLSGRWAEAFF. The DNA of the CDR3 is TGCGCCAGCAGCTTGTCGGGGAGATGGGCTGAAGCTTTCTTT. The full variable domain, with the rest looked up from reference TRBV5-1 and TRBJ1-1, is KAGVTQTPRYLIKTRGQQVTLSCSPISGHRSVSWYQQTPGQGLQFLFEYFSETQRNKGNFPGRFSGRQFSNSRSEMNVSTLELGDSALYLCASSLSGRWAEAFFGQGTRLTVV.

This clonotype came up many times. The chain recombines TRBV29-1 with TRBJ1-1; 7 bases agree with TRBD1. J lost 2 bases, V lost 7 bases, and 7 bases had no gene match. The CDR3 totals 13 residues. The germline V gene encodes CDR1 SQVTM and CDR2 ANQGSEA. CDR3 in DNA: TGCAGCGCAACGACAGGGCCCAACACTGAAGCTTTCTTT. This translates into CSATTGPNTEAFF.

This clonotype has just a few counts. The gene calls are TRBV5-1 and TRBJ2-5; 8 nucleotides agree with TRBD1. The CDR3 has 15 amino acids. J gave up 4 bases and V 0 bases, and 5 bases lay outside the gene matches. The germline gives CDR1 SGHRS, CDR2 YFSETQ. CDR3 sequence (DNA): TGCGCCAGCAGCTTGGGAACAGGGGGTGGAGAGACCCAGTACTTC. It yields the protein CASSLGTGGGETQYF.

This clonotype was counted only a few times. The rearrangement joins TRBV6-2 or TRBV6-3 to TRBJ2-1; 12 bases are a match to TRBD2. This CDR3 is built from 16 residues. V shed 6 bases and J 9 bases; nucleotides not matched to a gene: 12. From germline, CDR1 is MNHEY and CDR2 SVGEGT. The CDR3 protein is CASSKTSGRFKGEQFF. The CDR3 DNA reads as TGTGCCAGCAGCAAGACTAGCGGGAGATTTAAGGGTGAGCAGTTCTTC.

This clonotype has a count of ten or more. The chain combines TRBV10-3 with TRBJ2-7; 7 nucleotides line up with TRBD1. Per the germline V gene, CDR1 is ENHRY and CDR2 is SYGVKD. V lost 7 bases to trimming and J lost 2 bases; unmatched junction nucleotides: 8. This CDR3 comprises 14 residues. This chain's CDR3 is CAIKRGQGTYEQYF. CDR3 nucleotide sequence: TGTGCCATCAAGAGGGGGCAGGGGACCTACGAGCAGTACTTC.

V usage is TRBV5-4 and J usage is TRBJ2-7; 11 nucleotides agree with TRBD2. Germline assignment: CDR1 SGHNT and CDR2 YYREEE (reference sequence). The trim removed 0 bases at V and 5 bases at J, leaving 7 bases unmatched. This CDR3 spans 16 amino acids. The CDR3 coding sequence is TGTGCCAGCAGCTTGGGTAGCGGGAGGGCCATCAACGAGCAGTACTTC. Translated, it gives CASSLGSGRAINEQYF.

The table lists this clonotype with many counts. The chain is built from TRBV7-9 and TRBJ2-1, with 8 bases matching TRBD1. CDR1 is SEHNR, CDR2 FQNEAQ, per germline (reference sequence). CDR3 size: 13 residues. V was clipped by 5 bases and J by 7 bases; unmatched bases: 4. This chain's CDR3 is CASSKRQGNEQFF. The CDR3 DNA sequence: TGTGCCAGCAGCAAGAGACAGGGGAATGAGCAGTTCTTC.

This clonotype has just a few counts. The chain uses TRBV6-5 and TRBJ2-7; 7 bases match TRBD2. Trimming cost V 5 bases and J 5 bases; bases outside gene matches: 6. Germline V gene lookup returns CDR1 MNHEY and CDR2 SVGAGI. There are 13 residues in the CDR3. The chain's CDR3 is CASSPGRDHEQYF. The CDR3 nucleotides read TGTGCCAGCAGTCCGGGGAGGGACCACGAGCAGTACTTC.

This clonotype appeared many times. The V gene is TRBV7-9, the J gene TRBJ2-1; D uncertain. Germline V gene lookup returns CDR1 SEHNR and CDR2 FQNEAQ (reference sequence). The CDR3 runs to 12 residues. The ends were cut back, 5 bases at V and 7 bases at J, with 9 bases in the middle. The CDR3: CASSLRPNEQFF. The DNA of the CDR3 is TGTGCCAGCAGCCTCCGGCCGAATGAGCAGTTCTTC.

This rearrangement joins TRBV7-9 to TRBJ1-2, with D maybe TRBD1 (6 bases). Germline values: CDR1 SEHNR, CDR2 FQNEAQ (reference sequence). The CDR3 is 11 amino acids. Between the trimmed V and J ends, which lost 5 bases and 8 bases, there was a span of 9 bases. CDR3 protein: CASSPGTGYTF. The CDR3, as DNA: TGTGCCAGCAGCCCCGGGACAGGCTACACCTTC.

The chain has TRBV5-1 and TRBJ2-6; 8 bases agree with TRBD2. CDR3 length: 18 amino acids. The J segment lost 0 bases and the V segment lost 2 bases, leaving 7 bases of the junction unmatched. Germline CDR1 reads SGHRS; CDR2 reads YFSETQ. In nucleotides, the CDR3 is TGCGCCAGCAGCTTTAGGCTAGCGGGTAGCTCTGGGGCCAACGTCCTGACTTTC. It encodes CASSFRLAGSSGANVLTF.

J is TRBJ2-7 and V is TRBV10-2, with TRBD2 as a possible D gene (7 bases). Trimming cost V 7 bases and J 1 base, with 14 bases left between them. The CDR3 contains 14 residues. CDR1 and CDR2 from the germline V gene are WSHSY and SAAADI. The CDR3 coding sequence is TGCGCCAGCAAGGTGGGGGGGCCGTCCTACGAGCAGTACTTC. Protein: CASKVGGPSYEQYF.

Only a few counts were recorded for this clonotype. This chain connects TRBV7-9 to TRBJ2-7; maybe TRBD1 (6 bases). Germline V gene lookup returns CDR1 SEHNR and CDR2 FQNEAQ (reference sequence). This CDR3 has 15 amino acids. Trimming took off 4 bases at V and 0 bases at J, with 13 bases between the two ends. The CDR3 is CASSSARDTSYEQYF. CDR3 bases: TGTGCCAGCAGCTCCGCCCGGGACACCTCCTACGAGCAGTACTTC.

This clonotype was seen repeatedly, ten times or more. V and J are TRBV18 and TRBJ2-7; the D gene is possibly TRBD2 (6 bases). The germline gives CDR1 KGHSH, CDR2 LQKENI. V gave up 3 bases and J gave up 5 bases, with 17 bases separating them. The CDR3 length is 15 residues. CDR3 in amino acids: CASSPGRGLQDEQYF. CDR3 bases: TGTGCCAGCTCACCCGGCCGGGGGTTGCAGGACGAGCAGTACTTC.

This clonotype was seen more than once but under ten times. The CDR3 reads CASSSHWTSGGRETQYF. As DNA, the CDR3 is TGTGCCAGCAGCTCACATTGGACTAGCGGGGGCCGGGAGACCCAGTACTTC. The rearrangement joins TRBV11-2 to TRBJ2-5; 13 bases fit TRBD2. With V trimmed by 4 bases and J by 5 bases, 10 bases remained unmatched. The CDR3 length is 17 residues. Germline V lookup: CDR1 SGHAT, CDR2 FQNNGV.